This T cell receptor beta chain stems from a study of CD8+ T cells in alopecia areata. Whole-study context: It was oral tofacitinib, at 5 to 10 mg twice daily, that treated patients received. Tofacitinib ran 6 to 18 months, followed by 6 months off drug. Study-wide points: Among the cells sequenced in scalp samples are also the resident alphabeta T cells of normal skin.

Sampling of alopecia areata patients yielded lesional scalp punch biopsies as well as peripheral blood. The sequencing template was cDNA reverse transcribed from extracted RNA. The repertoire was sequenced with immunoSEQ multiplex PCR; TCRdb's copy has only in-frame clones and lacks some. This sample carries some 170,000 clones, less than 75% of them seen once, and the ten largest clones take roughly 10%. Germline values: CDR1 SQVTM, CDR2 ANQGSEA. V lost 5 bases to trimming and J lost 5 bases, with 6 bases between them. The CDR3 spans 10 residues. Comment on this clone: Its antigen is as yet unknown.

V is TRBV29-1 and J is TRBJ2-5, with unresolved D. The sample in question was CD8+ T cells sorted from blood, obtained at week 0. The sequence came from a human donor with alopecia areata. The CDR3 DNA is TGCAGCGTTATCGTCGAGACCCAGTACTTC. It is translated as CSVIVETQYF.